These 30 T cell receptor beta chains originate from one sample sequenced in a study of shared T cell receptors in the human thymus. Assay used: immunoSEQ multiplex PCR; TCRdb lists only in-frame clones, some missing. The repertoire holds approximately 660,000 clones, with roughly 90% as singletons. The data were also submitted as part of a second study, on human thymus T cells.

The sequenced sample was thymocytes. The receptors stem from a boy under two years old with a congenital heart defect.

The rearrangement joins TRBV6-1 to TRBJ1-4; no reliable D call. Per germline, CDR1 MNHNS and CDR2 SASEGT. This CDR3 is 13 amino acids long. Trimming pared 5 bases from V and 3 bases from J, leaving 7 bases between. CDR3 sequence (DNA): TGTGCCAGCAGTTCCTGTTCTAATGAAAAACTGTTTTTT. This gives the protein CASSSCSNEKLFF.

This rearrangement joins TRBV21-1 to TRBJ2-2; the tabulated D call, TRBD2, remains unverified against the DNA. TRBV21-1 is noted as a pseudogene. This CDR3 is built from 18 residues. CDR3 DNA: TGTGCCAGCACCAAGGTACTAGCGGGAGAGGGGAACACCGGGGAGCTGTTTTTT. As protein: CASTKVLAGEGNTGELFF.

The chain couples TRBV19 to TRBJ2-7; 10 positions match TRBD1. J lost 9 bases, V lost 5 bases, and 7 bases had no gene match. Germline V gene lookup returns CDR1 LNHDA and CDR2 SQIVND (reference sequence). This CDR3 is built from 13 residues. The CDR3 protein is CASSPPGTGVQYF. CDR3 DNA sequence: TGTGCCAGTAGTCCCCCCGGGACAGGGGTGCAGTACTTC.

V is TRBV5-6 and J is TRBJ2-1; a possible D gene is TRBD1 (5 bases). The CDR3 spans 17 residues. Trimming stripped 4 bases from V and 9 bases from J, with 26 bases between. CDR1 and CDR2 (germline): SGHDT, YYEEEE. In nucleotides, the CDR3 is TGTGCCAGCAGCCAAAAAATTCCGGGCCCAGGGAATAGTGAGCAGTTCTTC. This translates into CASSQKIPGPGNSEQFF.

The genes are TRBV5-5 and TRBJ2-3, with a possible D match to TRBD2 (6 bases). The CDR3 is made up of 12 amino acids. Trimming took 3 bases from V and 6 from J, leaving 8 bases between them. CDR1 is SGHKS, CDR2 YYEKEE, per germline (reference sequence). The DNA for the CDR3 is TGTGCCAGCAGCTCTCGGGGGGATACGCAGTATTTT. It specifies CASSSRGDTQYF.

V gene TRBV25-1 combines with J gene TRBJ2-1; a possible D gene is TRBD2 (5 bases). There are 16 residues in the CDR3. V gave up 3 bases and J gave up 7 bases, with 19 bases separating them. Germline V gene lookup returns CDR1 MGHDK and CDR2 SYGVNS. CDR3 sequence (DNA): TGTGCCAGCAGTGACGATCCACCCCCTCGAGGGAATGAGCAGTTCTTC. Translating gives CASSDDPPPRGNEQFF.

This sequence joins TRBV11-2 and TRBJ2-7; no clear D. V was trimmed by 2 bases and J by 3 bases, leaving 8 bases between them. CDR3 length equals 13 residues. Per germline, CDR1 SGHAT and CDR2 FQNNGV. The CDR3 sequence is CASSLPGGYEQYF. Here the CDR3 DNA reads TGTGCCAGCAGCTTACCTGGCGGCTACGAGCAGTACTTC.

The V call is TRBV9, the J call TRBJ2-1, with D unresolved. V was cut by 7 bases and J by 13 bases, with 18 bases left in between. The CDR3 loop spans 12 amino acids. Looked up from germline, CDR1 is SGDLS and CDR2 is YYNGEE. The CDR3 loop is CASSSTPEQQFF. CDR3 nucleotides: TGTGCCAGCTCCTCGACTCCGGAGCAACAGTTCTTC.

The rearrangement uses TRBV25-1 and TRBJ1-1; D call uncertain. The CDR3 totals 13 residues. V was shortened by 3 bases and J by 3 bases, with 8 bases between the two germline ends. The germline V gene encodes CDR1 MGHDK and CDR2 SYGVNS. Here the CDR3 reads CASSDERDTEAFF. As DNA, the CDR3 is TGTGCCAGCAGTGACGAGAGGGACACTGAAGCTTTCTTT. Together with reference TRBV25-1 and TRBJ1-1, the CDR3 gives the full variable domain: EADIYQTPRYLVIGTGKKITLECSQTMGHDKMYWYQQDPGMELHLIHYSYGVNSTEKGDLSSESTVSRIRTEHFPLTLESARPSHTSQYLCASSDERDTEAFFGQGTRLTVV.

The sample holds a few counts of this clone. The chain joins TRBV4-1 to TRBJ2-2; 8 nucleotides agree with TRBD2. With 1 base clipped from V and 5 bases from J, the junction kept 15 bases outside the gene matches. This CDR3 contains 19 residues. Germline lookup yields CDR1 MGHRA and CDR2 YSYEKL. The CDR3 DNA reads as TGCGCCAGCAGCCAAGGTCCCCACAAAGCGGGAGTGAGGACCGGGGAGCTGTTTTTT. Protein sequence: CASSQGPHKAGVRTGELFF.

The J gene is TRBJ2-7, the V gene TRBV5-4; TRBD2 matches at 10 bases. This CDR3 is built from 15 residues. After removal of 3 bases from V and 6 bases from J, the junction contained 9 bases not matched to a gene. Germline V gene lookup returns CDR1 SGHNT and CDR2 YYREEE (reference sequence). CDR3 loop: CASSSIAGGPSEQYF. The CDR3, as DNA: TGTGCCAGCAGCTCCATAGCGGGAGGACCTTCCGAGCAGTACTTC.

The rearrangement joins TRBV4-2 to TRBJ2-3; 7 bases match TRBD2. The V segment lost 3 bases and the J segment 2 bases; nucleotides outside the gene matches: 11. CDR3 size: 17 residues. Looked up from germline, CDR1 is LGHNA and CDR2 is YNFKEQ. The CDR3 loop reads CASSQKGRDYDTDTQYF. CDR3 coding DNA: TGTGCCAGCAGCCAGAAGGGCCGGGACTATGACACAGATACGCAGTATTTT.

This chain connects TRBV28 to TRBJ1-2; TRBD1 aligns across 8 bases. The V segment lost 6 bases and the J segment 0 bases; nucleotides outside the gene matches: 6. The CDR3 consists of 15 residues. Germline V gives CDR1 MDHEN, CDR2 SYDVKM. The CDR3 sequence: CASRRDRGSNYGYTF. CDR3 coding DNA: TGTGCCAGCAGGCGAGACAGGGGTTCTAACTATGGCTACACCTTC.

This chain links TRBV5-4 with TRBJ2-5, with TRBD2 matching 8 bases. Germline V gives CDR1 SGHNT, CDR2 YYREEE (reference sequence). The CDR3 runs 16 residues. Trimming removed 0 bases from V and 4 bases from J; junction bases left unmatched: 8. CDR3 sequence: CASSLAAGGSLETQYF. CDR3 sequence (DNA): TGTGCCAGCAGCTTGGCCGCGGGAGGTTCGTTAGAGACCCAGTACTTC.

The chain uses TRBV28 and TRBJ2-2; TRBD1 matches 9 bases. The J segment lost 6 bases and the V segment lost 5 bases, leaving 10 bases of the junction unmatched. The germline V gene has CDR1 MDHEN and CDR2 SYDVKM. The CDR3 consists of 16 residues. The CDR3 is CASSPKGQGYPGELFF. The CDR3 DNA reads as TGTGCCAGCAGTCCCAAGGGACAGGGTTATCCCGGGGAGCTGTTTTTT.

The chain has TRBV11-3 and TRBJ2-1; 11 positions agree with TRBD2. The CDR3 has 14 residues. The V gene's germline CDR1 is SGHNT and CDR2 YENEEA. V shed 5 bases, J shed 6 bases, and the junction held 3 bases outside the gene matches. The chain's CDR3 is CASSAGTSGNEQFF. CDR3 DNA sequence: TGTGCCAGCAGCGCCGGGACTAGCGGCAATGAGCAGTTCTTC.

The V and J genes are TRBV7-2 and TRBJ2-1; 7 nucleotides align to TRBD2. Germline CDR1 SGHTA, CDR2 FQGNSA. CDR3 length: 18 amino acids. Trimming took 5 bases from V and 7 from J; bases not matched to a gene: 20. CDR3 sequence (DNA): TGTGCCAGCAGCAGAGACGTCTCGCGGGAGTATCAGCTAAATGAGCAGTTCTTC. The encoded protein is CASSRDVSREYQLNEQFF.

The chain has TRBV6-6 and TRBJ2-5; tentative D call: TRBD2 (5 bases). Germline CDR1 reads MNHNY; CDR2 reads SVGAGI (reference sequence). V lost 0 bases and J 5 bases, leaving 7 bases between the germline ends. There are 13 residues in the CDR3. CDR3 region: CASSYSRGETQYF. The CDR3 region has the DNA TGTGCCAGCAGTTACTCCCGAGGGGAGACCCAGTACTTC.

The rearrangement links TRBV4-1 to TRBJ2-1, with 10 bases that match TRBD2. The CDR3 is 20 amino acids. Germline V lookup: CDR1 MGHRA, CDR2 YSYEKL. V shed 4 bases, J shed 3 bases, and the junction held 18 bases outside the gene matches. CDR3 nucleotide sequence: TGCGCCAGCAGCCCACGCCTAGCGGGAGTCCAACTTTTGGGCTACAATGAGCAGTTCTTC. Its protein product is CASSPRLAGVQLLGYNEQFF.

This rearrangement joins TRBV11-3 to TRBJ1-2, with TRBD1 matching 7 bases. CDR3 length: 14 amino acids. Trimming cost V 6 bases and J 3 bases; bases outside gene matches: 7. Germline assignment: CDR1 SGHNT and CDR2 YENEEA. The CDR3 DNA sequence: TGTGCCAGCAGTTACAGGGGAGAGGACTATGGCTACACCTTC. The encoded protein is CASSYRGEDYGYTF.

The rearrangement links TRBV4-2 to TRBJ2-3; D uncertain. The CDR3 contains 14 residues. V lost 3 bases, J lost 5 bases, and 12 bases lay in between. CDR1 and CDR2 from the germline V gene are LGHNA and YNFKEQ. The CDR3 loop is CASSHASIGDTQYF. Here the CDR3 DNA reads TGTGCCAGCAGCCATGCCTCGATCGGAGATACGCAGTATTTT.

V gene TRBV5-1 combines with J gene TRBJ2-3, with a tentative D call TRBD2 (5 bases). Trimming removed 4 bases from V and 5 bases from J, with 23 bases in between. Germline V gene lookup returns CDR1 SGHRS and CDR2 YFSETQ. The CDR3 sequence is 17 residues long. The chain's CDR3 is CASSPGSAGFRGDTQYF. CDR3 nucleotide sequence: TGCGCCAGCAGCCCCGGGTCGGCGGGCTTTAGAGGAGATACGCAGTATTTT.

The CDR3 spells CASSSQQGPHYNEQFF. CDR3 DNA sequence: TGTGCCAGCAGCTCCCAACAGGGTCCCCACTACAATGAGCAGTTCTTC. This chain joins TRBV11-2 and TRBJ2-1, with D possibly being TRBD1 (6 bases). V lost 4 bases and J 3 bases, leaving 16 bases between the germline ends. The CDR3 is 16 amino acids. CDR1 and CDR2 (germline): SGHAT, FQNNGV.

The chain is built from TRBV28 and TRBJ2-3, with 8 positions matching TRBD1. J was trimmed by 3 bases and V by 6 bases; bases with no gene match: 8. There are 15 residues in the CDR3. Germline-derived CDR1 and CDR2 are MDHEN and SYDVKM. This CDR3 is CASRPGTGGTDTQYF. As DNA, the CDR3 is TGTGCCAGCAGACCGGGAACAGGGGGAACAGATACGCAGTATTTT.

The chain is built from TRBV28 and TRBJ2-2, with TRBD2 matching 8 bases. Looked up from germline, CDR1 is MDHEN and CDR2 is SYDVKM. This CDR3 spans 18 amino acids. V lost 4 bases and J lost 5; bases outside the gene matches: 15. The CDR3 region has the DNA TGTGCCAGCAGTTCACCACCCCTCGGCGGGAGGTGGACCGGGGAGCTGTTTTTT. Translated, it gives CASSSPPLGGRWTGELFF.

The rearrangement links TRBV5-4 to TRBJ1-1, with D uncertain. Trimming took 0 bases from V and 0 from J, leaving 12 bases between them. CDR1 is SGHNT, CDR2 YYREEE, per germline (reference sequence). There are 16 residues in the CDR3. CDR3 sequence reads: CASSLDGPEMNTEAFF. Here the CDR3 DNA reads TGTGCCAGCAGCTTGGATGGTCCGGAGATGAACACTGAAGCTTTCTTT.

V and J are TRBV27 and TRBJ2-3; possible D gene TRBD1, 6 bases. The CDR3 covers 15 residues. Germline-derived CDR1 and CDR2 are MNHEY and SMNVEV (reference sequence). Trimming removed 5 bases at V and 1 base at J, with 13 bases between. The CDR3 loop reads CASSAGGRGTDTQYF. CDR3 DNA sequence: TGTGCCAGCAGTGCTGGGGGCCGAGGCACAGATACGCAGTATTTT.

The chain carries TRBV4-2 and TRBJ2-7; tentatively, D is TRBD1 (5 bases). The V and J ends lost 3 bases and 3 bases respectively, with 24 bases between them. This CDR3 has 18 amino acids. CDR1 LGHNA and CDR2 YNFKEQ come from the germline V gene. CDR3 protein: CASSQLGWSDNLYYEQYF. CDR3 DNA sequence: TGTGCCAGCAGCCAGTTAGGGTGGTCGGACAACCTTTACTACGAGCAGTACTTC.

This clone occurred once. This rearrangement joins TRBV11-3 to TRBJ2-1, with a tentative D call TRBD1 (6 bases). Germline values: CDR1 SGHNT, CDR2 YENEEA. V lost 5 bases to trimming and J lost 1 base, with 18 bases between them. This CDR3 has 17 amino acids. The CDR3 DNA reads TGTGCCAGCAGCCTGCGGACAGCCAAGATGTCCTACAATGAGCAGTTCTTC. It encodes CASSLRTAKMSYNEQFF.

This chain joins TRBV6-1 and TRBJ2-5; D is unresolved. Trimming shortened V by 4 bases and J by 3 bases, and 6 bases separated the two germline ends. Germline V gene data show CDR1 as MNHNS and CDR2 as SASEGT. The CDR3 has 12 residues. The CDR3 DNA is TGTGCCAGCAGTGCTACAGAAGAGACCCAGTACTTC. It codes for CASSATEETQYF.